These T cell receptor beta chains were read from a single sample in a study of siplizumab effects on memory and regulatory T cells. Profiled with immunoSEQ multiplex PCR; TCRdb holds only in-frame clones, not every one. The sample holds about 120,000 clones, around 93% seen once. Sequenced: non-Treg CD4+ T cells sorted from blood. These receptors were collected from a human donor in good health. The conserved cysteine and the conserved F or W are not part of the CDR3 here. Each record gives: V gene, clone size, CDR3 protein. Not every row has a clone size; where given, it reads once, few, many or a size class.

TRBV6-1 | - | ASSELFLGGDPSSYEQY
TRBV5-5 | - | ASIQQGRSTDTQY
TRBV28 | - | ASTDLGGGNTIY
TRBV6-5 | - | ASSYRDRGPGELF
TRBV7-9 | - | ASMVTGGEDTQY
TRBV28 | - | ASSSTGAVAF
TRBV30 | few | AWSGGDRGEEEKLF
TRBV7-2 | - | ASSLSQGTNSPLH
TRBV28 | - | ASSLLGASSYNEQF
TRBV11-2 | - | ASSLEGVGGELF
TRBV21-1 | - | ASSKEYNEQF
TRBV7-9 | - | ASKRAGGGGPDTQY
TRBV9 | - | ASSVSSGVRNEQF
TRBV19 | - | ASSANDRNEKLF
TRBV5-1 | - | ASKTGGWRDTQY
TRBV29-1 | - | SGQQVASNYGYT
TRBV7-3 | - | ASSETGGARGYT
TRBV7-2 | - | ASSRGLAGGTDTQY
TRBV25-1 | - | ASARVGSEKLF
TRBV6-6 | - | ASSYSRGTEAF
TRBV19 | once | ASSMAGPDTQY
TRBV18 | - | ASSRLAGPSYNEQF
TRBV28 | - | ASSDWGGPYNEQF
TRBV6-6 | - | ASNERPAQTQY
TRBV7-7 | - | ASSLDRGELF
TRBV19 | - | ASSTTGTGSYEQY
TRBV29-1 | - | SVEDGQGARGYT
TRBV19 | once | ASSKFGQINTEAF
TRBV12-5 | - | ASGRGQGSTDTQY
TRBV5-1 | - | ASTNPPGLGSDEQF
TRBV30 | - | AWSSYNSPLH
TRBV5-6 | once | ASSWWTGAETQY
TRBV6-1 | - | ASSEEGRGAF
TRBV27 | - | ASSWSGRNSYNSPLH
TRBV5-1 | - | ASSLEGGGYT
TRBV6-5 | - | ASRPGLAQETQY
TRBV5-1 | few | ASSHDRSSTDTQY
TRBV18 | - | ASSPQQGVGQPQH
TRBV7-2 | - | ASSFRQGANSPLH
TRBV6-6 | - | ASSYQENTEAF
TRBV2 | - | ASSETGHIYNEQF